Each of the 2 T cell receptor beta chains below was sequenced from the same sample in a study of Graves' ophthalmopathy and Graves' hyperthyroidism. Amplified material comprised TCR beta CDR3 regions derived from RNA transcripts. RT-PCR in the first round used HTBI primers; a second-round multiplex PCR followed. TCRdb reanalysed the multiplex PCR reads using MiXCR and keeps one entry per CDR3 protein. The sample records around 600,000 distinct CDR3 sequences, roughly two fifths being singletons. Source material: peripheral blood. The receptors derive from an adult man with Graves' ophthalmopathy.

This clonotype was seen at least ten times. The chain recombines TRBV7-9 with TRBJ1-5; D unresolved. Germline V gene lookup returns CDR1 SEHNR and CDR2 FQNEAQ (reference sequence). V was clipped by 5 bases and J by 0 bases, with 11 bases between them. There are 15 residues in the CDR3. Here the CDR3 reads CASSAGPYSNQPQHF. CDR3 nucleotides: TGTGCCAGCAGCGCCGGGCCCTATAGCAATCAGCCCCAGCATTTT.

Worth noting for this clonotype: A much bigger clone sits one base away, suggesting this may be a read error. This rearrangement joins TRBV10-3 to TRBJ2-2; D call uncertain. The CDR3 runs 14 residues. Germline CDR1 and CDR2: ENHRY and SYGVKD. V was shortened by 8 bases and J by 6 bases, with 16 bases between the two germline ends. CDR3: CAIGKTGPPGELFF. The CDR3 nucleotides are TGTGCCATCGGAAAGACTGGTCCCCCCGGGGAGCTGTTTTTT.